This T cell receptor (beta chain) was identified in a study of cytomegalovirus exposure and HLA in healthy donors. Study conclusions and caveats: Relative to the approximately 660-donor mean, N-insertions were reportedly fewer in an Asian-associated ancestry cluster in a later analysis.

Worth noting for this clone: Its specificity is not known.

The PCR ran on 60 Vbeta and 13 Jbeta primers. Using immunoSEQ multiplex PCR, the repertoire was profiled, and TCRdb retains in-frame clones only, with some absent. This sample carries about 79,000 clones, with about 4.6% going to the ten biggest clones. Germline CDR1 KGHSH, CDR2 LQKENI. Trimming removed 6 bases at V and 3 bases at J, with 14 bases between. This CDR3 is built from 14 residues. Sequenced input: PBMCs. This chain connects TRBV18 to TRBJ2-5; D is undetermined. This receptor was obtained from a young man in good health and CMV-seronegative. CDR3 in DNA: TGTGCCAGCTCCGCCAACCAGGCTGAAGAGACCCAGTACTTC. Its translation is CASSANQAEETQYF. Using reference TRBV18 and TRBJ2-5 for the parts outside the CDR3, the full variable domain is NAGVMQNPRHLVRRRGQEARLRCSPMKGHSHVYWYRQLPEEGLKFMVYLQKENIIDESGMPKERFSAEFPKEGPSILRIQQVVRGDSAAYFCASSANQAEETQYFGPGTRLLVL.